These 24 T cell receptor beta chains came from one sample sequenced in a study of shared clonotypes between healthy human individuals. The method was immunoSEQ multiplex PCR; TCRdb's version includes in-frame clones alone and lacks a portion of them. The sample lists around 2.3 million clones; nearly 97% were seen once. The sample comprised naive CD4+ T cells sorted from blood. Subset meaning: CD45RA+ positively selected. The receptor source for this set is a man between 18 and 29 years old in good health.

CDR3 coding DNA: TGTGCCAGCAGTGCCGCGACTAGCGGGAGGTACAATGAGCAGTTCTTC. It specifies CASSAATSGRYNEQFF. The gene calls are TRBV2 and TRBJ2-1, with 13 bases that match TRBD2. The ends lost 4 bases at V and 4 bases at J; junction bases unmatched: 4. Germline V CDR1 and CDR2: SNHLY, FYNNEI. CDR3 length: 16 residues.

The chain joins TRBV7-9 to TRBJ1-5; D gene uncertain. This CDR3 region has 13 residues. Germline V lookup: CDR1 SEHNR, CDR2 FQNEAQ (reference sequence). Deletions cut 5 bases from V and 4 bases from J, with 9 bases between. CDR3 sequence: CASSPEGNQPQHF. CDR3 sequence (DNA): TGTGCCAGCAGCCCTGAAGGAAATCAGCCCCAGCATTTT.

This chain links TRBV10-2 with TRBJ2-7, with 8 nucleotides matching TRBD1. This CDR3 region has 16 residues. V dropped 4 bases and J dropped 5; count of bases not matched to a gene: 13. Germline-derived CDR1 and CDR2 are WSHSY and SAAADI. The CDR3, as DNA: TGCGCCAGCAGTGCGTTCTTTGGACAGGGAAGCCACGAGCAGTACTTC. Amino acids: CASSAFFGQGSHEQYF.

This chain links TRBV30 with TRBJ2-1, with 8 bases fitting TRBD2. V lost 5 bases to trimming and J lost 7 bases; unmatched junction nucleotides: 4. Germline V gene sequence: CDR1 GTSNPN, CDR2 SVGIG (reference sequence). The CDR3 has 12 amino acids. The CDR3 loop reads CAWSGGGNEQFF. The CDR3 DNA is TGTGCCTGGTCCGGCGGGGGGAATGAGCAGTTCTTC.

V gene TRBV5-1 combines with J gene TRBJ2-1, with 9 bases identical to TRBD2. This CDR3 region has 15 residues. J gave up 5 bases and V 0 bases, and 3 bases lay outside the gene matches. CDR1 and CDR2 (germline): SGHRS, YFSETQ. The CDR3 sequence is CASSLASGTHNEQFF. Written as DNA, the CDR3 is TGCGCCAGCAGCTTGGCTAGCGGGACTCACAATGAGCAGTTCTTC.

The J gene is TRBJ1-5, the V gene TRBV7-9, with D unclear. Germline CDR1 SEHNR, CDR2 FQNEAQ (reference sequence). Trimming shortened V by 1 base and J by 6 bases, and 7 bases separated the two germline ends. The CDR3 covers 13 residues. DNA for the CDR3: TGTGCCAGCAGCTTAGAAGATACTCAGCCCCAGCATTTT. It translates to CASSLEDTQPQHF.

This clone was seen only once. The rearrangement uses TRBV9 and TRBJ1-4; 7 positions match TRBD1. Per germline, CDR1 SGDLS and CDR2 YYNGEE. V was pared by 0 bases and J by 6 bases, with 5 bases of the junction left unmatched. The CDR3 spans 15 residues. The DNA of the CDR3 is TGTGCCAGCAGCGTAGAAGGGAGGGGGCATGAAAAACTGTTTTTT. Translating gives CASSVEGRGHEKLFF.

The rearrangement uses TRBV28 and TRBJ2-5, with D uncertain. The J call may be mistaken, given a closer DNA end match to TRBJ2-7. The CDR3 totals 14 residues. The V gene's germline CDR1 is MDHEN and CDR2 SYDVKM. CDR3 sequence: CASSLRGPPYEQYF. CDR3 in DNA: TGTGCCAGCAGTTTACGTGGCCCCCCCTACGAGCAGTACTTC.

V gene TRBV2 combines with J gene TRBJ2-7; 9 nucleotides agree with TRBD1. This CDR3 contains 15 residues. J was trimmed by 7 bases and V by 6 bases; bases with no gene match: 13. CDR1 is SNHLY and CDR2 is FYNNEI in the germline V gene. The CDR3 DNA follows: TGTGCCAGCAGCCCCCCGGGACAGGGCCAGGGGGAGCAGTACTTC. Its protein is CASSPPGQGQGEQYF.

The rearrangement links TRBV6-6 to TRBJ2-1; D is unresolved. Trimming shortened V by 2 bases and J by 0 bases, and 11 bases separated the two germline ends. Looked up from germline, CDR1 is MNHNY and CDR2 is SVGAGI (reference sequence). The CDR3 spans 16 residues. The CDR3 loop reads CASSYNGESSYNEQFF. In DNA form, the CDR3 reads TGTGCCAGCAGTTACAATGGAGAGAGCTCCTACAATGAGCAGTTCTTC.

The CDR3 loop is CASRDTGSNYGYTF. CDR3 DNA: TGTGCCAGCAGGGATACGGGATCTAACTATGGCTACACCTTC. The V call is TRBV6-6, the J call TRBJ1-2; D is unresolved. Germline loops: CDR1 MNHNY, CDR2 SVGAGI (reference sequence). The CDR3 extends over 14 amino acids. Trimming pared 6 bases from V and 0 bases from J, leaving 11 bases between.

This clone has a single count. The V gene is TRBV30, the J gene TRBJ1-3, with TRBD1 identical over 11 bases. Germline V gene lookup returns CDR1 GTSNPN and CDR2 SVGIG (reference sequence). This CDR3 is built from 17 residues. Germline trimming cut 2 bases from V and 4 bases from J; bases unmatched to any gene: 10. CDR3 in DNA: TGTGCCTGGAGTCGCCCCGGGACAGGGGGAAGGGGAAACACCATATATTTT. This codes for CAWSRPGTGGRGNTIYF.

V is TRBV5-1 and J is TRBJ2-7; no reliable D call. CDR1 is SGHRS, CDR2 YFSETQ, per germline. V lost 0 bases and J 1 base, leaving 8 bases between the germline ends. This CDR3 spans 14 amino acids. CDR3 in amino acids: CASSLVPRSYEQYF. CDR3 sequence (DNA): TGCGCCAGCAGCTTGGTTCCCAGGTCCTACGAGCAGTACTTC.

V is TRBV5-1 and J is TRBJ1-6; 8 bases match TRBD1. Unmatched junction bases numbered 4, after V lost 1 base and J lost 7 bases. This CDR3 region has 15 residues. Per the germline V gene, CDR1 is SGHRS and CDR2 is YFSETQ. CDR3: CASSLTGGPNSPLHF. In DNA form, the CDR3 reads TGCGCCAGCAGCTTGACAGGGGGACCAAATTCACCCCTCCACTTT.

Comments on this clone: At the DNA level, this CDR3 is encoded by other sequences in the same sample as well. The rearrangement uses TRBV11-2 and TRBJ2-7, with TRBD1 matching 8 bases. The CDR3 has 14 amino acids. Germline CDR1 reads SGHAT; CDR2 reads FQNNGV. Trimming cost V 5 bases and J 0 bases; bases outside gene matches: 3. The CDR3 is CASSITGGSYEQYF. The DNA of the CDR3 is TGTGCCAGCAGCATTACAGGGGGCTCCTACGAGCAGTACTTC.

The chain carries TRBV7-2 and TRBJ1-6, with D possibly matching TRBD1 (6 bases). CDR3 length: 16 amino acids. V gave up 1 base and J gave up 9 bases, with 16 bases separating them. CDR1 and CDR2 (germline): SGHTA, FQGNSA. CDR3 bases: TGTGCCAGCAGCTTAGGGTTGGGTGCAGGGGTTTCACCCCTCCACTTT. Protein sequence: CASSLGLGAGVSPLHF.

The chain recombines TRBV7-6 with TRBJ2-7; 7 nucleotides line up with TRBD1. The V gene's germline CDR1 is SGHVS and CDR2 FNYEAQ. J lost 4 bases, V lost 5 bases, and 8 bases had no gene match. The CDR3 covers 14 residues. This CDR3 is CASSPGTAAYEQYF. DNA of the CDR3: TGTGCCAGCAGCCCCGGGACAGCCGCTTACGAGCAGTACTTC. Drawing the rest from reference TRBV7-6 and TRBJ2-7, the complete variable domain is GAGVSQSPRYKVTKRGQDVALRCDPISGHVSLYWYRQALGQGPEFLTYFNYEAQQDKSGLPNDRFSAERPEGSISTLTIQRTEQRDSAMYRCASSPGTAAYEQYFGPGTRLTVT.

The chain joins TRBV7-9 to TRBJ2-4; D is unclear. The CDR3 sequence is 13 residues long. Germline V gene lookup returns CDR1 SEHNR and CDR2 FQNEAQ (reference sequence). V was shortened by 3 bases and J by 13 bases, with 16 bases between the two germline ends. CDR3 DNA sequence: TGTGCCAGCAGCTTTGAAGTCGTATCGGACCAGTACTTC. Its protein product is CASSFEVVSDQYF.

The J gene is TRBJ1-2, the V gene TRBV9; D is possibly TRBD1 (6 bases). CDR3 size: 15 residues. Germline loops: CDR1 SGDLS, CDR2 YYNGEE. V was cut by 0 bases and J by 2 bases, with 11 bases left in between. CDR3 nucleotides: TGTGCCAGCAGCGTAGGGGGGCAGGTCAACTATGGCTACACCTTC. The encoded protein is CASSVGGQVNYGYTF.

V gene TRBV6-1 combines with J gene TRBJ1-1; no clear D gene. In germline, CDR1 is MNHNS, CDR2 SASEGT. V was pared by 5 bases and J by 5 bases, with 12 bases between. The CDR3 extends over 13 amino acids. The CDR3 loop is CASSKEVGTEAFF. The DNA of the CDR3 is TGTGCCAGCAGTAAGGAGGTGGGGACTGAAGCTTTCTTT.

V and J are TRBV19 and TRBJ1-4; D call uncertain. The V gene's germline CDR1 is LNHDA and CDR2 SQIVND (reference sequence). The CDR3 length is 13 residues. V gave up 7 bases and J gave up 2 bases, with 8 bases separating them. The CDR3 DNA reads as TGTGCCAGTAAGCCGGGGACTAATGAAAAACTGTTTTTT. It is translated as CASKPGTNEKLFF.

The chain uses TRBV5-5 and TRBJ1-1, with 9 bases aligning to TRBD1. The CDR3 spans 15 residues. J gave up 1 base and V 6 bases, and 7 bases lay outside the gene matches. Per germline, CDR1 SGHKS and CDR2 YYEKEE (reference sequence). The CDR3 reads CASNWGDRANTEAFF. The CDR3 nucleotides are TGTGCCAGCAACTGGGGGGACAGGGCGAACACTGAAGCTTTCTTT. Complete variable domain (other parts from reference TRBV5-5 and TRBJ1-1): DAGVTQSPTHLIKTRGQQVTLRCSPISGHKSVSWYQQVLGQGPQFIFQYYEKEERGRGNFPDRFSARQFPNYSSELNVNALLLGDSALYLCASNWGDRANTEAFFGQGTRLTVV.

CDR3 amino acids: CASSFGSAGVQETQYF. Written as DNA, the CDR3 is TGCGCCAGCAGCTTCGGCTCAGCGGGGGTCCAAGAGACCCAGTACTTC. This rearrangement joins TRBV5-1 to TRBJ2-5; 8 bases agree with TRBD2. The germline V gene has CDR1 SGHRS and CDR2 YFSETQ. This CDR3 comprises 16 residues. The V gene end was trimmed by 2 bases and the J gene end by 1 base; junction bases not matched to a gene: 7.

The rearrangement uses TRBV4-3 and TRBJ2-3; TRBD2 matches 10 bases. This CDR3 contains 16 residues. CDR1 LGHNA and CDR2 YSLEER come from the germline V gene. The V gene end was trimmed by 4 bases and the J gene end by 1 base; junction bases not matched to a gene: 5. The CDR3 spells CASSRTGTSGTDTQYF. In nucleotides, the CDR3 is TGCGCCAGCAGCCGGACCGGGACTAGCGGCACAGATACGCAGTATTTT.